This entry describes one TCR beta chain. Its antigen is not yet known. Base qualities are missing; no much larger clone stands one base away. The sample belongs to a study of cytomegalovirus exposure and HLA in healthy donors (dated by TCRdb to about 2017). Looking at the study overall: According to an earlier analysis of several hundred of the donors, about 190 million T cells yielded 95 million to 140 million unique TCR beta sequences and approximately 300 Gb of sequence data. Around 300 gigabases of sequencing data and around 87 million unique TCR sequences were included in an early release covering about 620 HLA-typed donors. Of the approximately 400 genotyped donors, over 65% fell in the genetic ancestry cluster associated with self-reported Caucasian donors. The aim of the study was to test whether cataloging public T cell receptors could identify signatures of past pathogen exposure. Using immunosequencing, the study profiled T cell repertoires from fewer than 850 subjects and related those repertoires to cytomegalovirus serostatus. Along with the approximately 600-subject first cohort, a separate validation cohort of some 130 different subjects was used. To predict cytomegalovirus infection status, the study combined high-throughput TCR immunosequencing, statistical association of individual TCRs with disease status, and machine learning. To study patterns of TCR occurrence, a later analysis re-analyzed previously published TCR beta repertoires from around 660 donors and added high-resolution HLA genotyping. Rather than drawing on any new phenotypic data, the later analysis identified candidate immune exposures from TCR beta sequences and the way those sequences occurred across donors. To decide whether each TCR beta V gene segment behaved as functional or pseudogenic, an earlier analysis of over 500 of the donors relied on high-throughput TCR beta sequencing. Alongside the repertoire data, information on donor age, sex, ethnicity and CMV serostatus was compiled. A later genetic analysis used genome-wide SNP genotypes for about 55% of the 666 donors, treating that subset as a discovery cohort. Every repertoire in the discovery cohort had been generated on one and the same sequencing platform. Class I and class II HLA loci were covered by the typing at four-digit resolution. The number of typed donors differed by locus: roughly 620-630 for A, B, C, DRB1 and DQB1; approximately 520 for DQA1; around 610 for DPA1; and roughly 470 for DPB1. Because of strong linkage in the cohort, roughly five DR-DQ haplotypes were treated as single units for association and clustering. Across 398 genotyped donors of the cohort, an average of roughly 230,000 unique TCR beta nucleotide sequences per donor were sequenced, and 15% to 20% of those sequences were non-productive. What the authors observed across the whole study: Assigning TCR associations to individual alleles was difficult when HLA alleles, especially DR and DQ, strongly co-occurred. The only immune exposure information available for the cohort was CMV serostatus. A cluster of highly shared sequence variants was judged likely to be a technical artifact of the sequencing pipeline. Presence/absence analyses assumed roughly uniform sequencing depth across donors, an assumption that may not hold. The authors suggested that the approach could potentially be generalized to other disease states and immunological phenotypes. Compared with the 666-donor mean, donors in an Asian-associated ancestry cluster had fewer N-insertions in productive TCRs, according to a later genetic analysis. Linkage disequilibrium might explain the correlated functional status among segregating V segments, but an unknown experimental factor could not be ruled out. A further reported finding was that TCR beta sequences accurately predicted the HLA-A and HLA-B alleles for most subjects in the first cohort. Because the 87-base-pair reads could not distinguish some IMGT-functional V segments, including TRBV6-2 and TRBV6-3, those segments were excluded. Several of the top co-occurrence clusters appeared to be linked to parvovirus B19, influenza, CMV and Epstein-Barr virus, according to a later analysis. A few of the identified cytomegalovirus-associated TCR beta chains were confirmed in vitro to be specific for cytomegalovirus antigens. In an earlier analysis of some 550 of the donors, most TCR beta V segments were observed in productive rearrangements about 87% or about 30% of the time, broadly matching IMGT annotations. The earlier analysis of about 600 of the donors excluded some 16 rarely observed V segments, including chromosome 9 orphons, because counts were too low. A later analysis found that HLA-associated TCR beta chains were more clonally expanded and had lower generation probabilities than equally common non-associated chains. V-gene and J-gene trimming of TCR beta chains was associated with a missense DCLRE1C variant in a later genetic analysis, and the association was replicated in an independent cohort. Most TCR sequences were observed very rarely across donors, whereas some public TCRs were present in many individuals. In a later analysis, the rate of TCR association differed among HLA loci, with DRB1 alleles having the most associated TCRs and HLA-C alleles having the fewest. The study gave a list of around 170 TCR beta chains associated with cytomegalovirus. In a later analysis, over 15,000 TCR beta sequences were associated with specific HLA alleles at a false discovery rate of 0.05. Because some donors lacked HLA typing at each locus, the association tests relied only on the typed subset. In both the original and validation cohorts, the classifier was reported to diagnose cytomegalovirus status with high specificity and sensitivity. Only TCR beta chains were sequenced in this cohort, and the absence of alpha or paired-chain data limited detectable features. Most CMV-associated TCR beta chains appeared to be HLA-restricted in a later analysis, and the HLA associations seemed to be driven largely by CMV exposure.

As encoded in the germline V gene, CDR1 is KGHSH while CDR2 is LQKENI. V gives up 3 bases and J gives up 2 bases, and the segment between their germline ends measures 10 bases. The CDR3 holds 14 amino acids from the cysteine to the phenylalanine. This entry keeps only the CDR3 DNA: 42 bases, framed from base 1. Library preparation employed the immunoSEQ multiplex PCR assay. The multiplex PCR relied on a mix of 60 forward primers for TCR Vbeta segments and 13 reverse primers for TCR Jbeta segments. The CDR3 region of rearranged TCR beta genes was amplified from genomic DNA by a multiplex PCR assay. On the Illumina HiSeq System, the amplified TCR beta libraries were sequenced as 87-base-pair reads. Per the source publication's procedure: A later analysis counted tens of millions of unique TCR beta chains across the 550 to 700 repertoires, and about 10 million of these chains were shared by at least two donors. Raw reads were error-corrected and collapsed into unique sequences by a nearest-neighbor algorithm in which closely related sequences were merged to remove PCR and sequencing errors. Alignment of CDR3 sequences to IMGT reference sequences was used to assign V, D and J gene segments. For a sequence to be retained, at least a six-nucleotide match to both a V gene segment and a J gene segment was required. A rearrangement was called productive if the CDR3 had no stop codons and remained in frame with V and J, and every other rearrangement was called non-productive. Following IMGT convention, CDR3 was defined as the stretch from the second conserved V-encoded cysteine to the conserved J-encoded phenylalanine. The earlier analysis of about 590 of the donors excluded sequences that lacked an unambiguous match to a single V gene segment. An earlier analysis of almost 600 of the donors classified V segments as functional when productive rearrangements were above 56.7% and as segregating when the standard deviation between donors was above 5%. A statistical classification framework was developed to diagnose cytomegalovirus status using the catalog of TCR beta chain sequences. A later analysis assigned V and J genes by comparing TCR nucleotide sequences with IMGT/GENE-DB human TR gene sequences. Using the TCRdist pipeline, a later analysis assigned CDR3 sequences along with most-parsimonious VDJ recombination scenarios. In a later analysis, every TCR beta chain was defined by the combination of its CDR3 amino acid sequence and its V-gene family, and reads without a unique V-gene family were dropped. To address suspected cross-contamination and a sequencing artifact, a later analysis removed under 600 highly shared, low-generation-probability nucleotide sequences. In a later analysis, a clonal expansion index for each public chain was calculated from normalized within-repertoire ranks of inferred template counts. A later analysis computed generation probabilities with a VDJ recombination model fitted to out-of-frame rearrangements, and checked the results against IGoR. Hypergeometric tests were used in a later analysis to score TCR-TCR, TCR-HLA and TCR-CMV co-occurrence, with a repertoire-size bias correction applied to the TCR pairs. In a later analysis, false discovery rates were estimated by permuting HLA or CMV assignments 20 times. A later analysis grouped co-occurring TCRs with DBSCAN, adding TCRdist sequence similarity when clustering within HLA-allele-positive subsets. Co-occurrence clustering excluded repertoires with fewer than 30,000 or more than 120,000 public chains, plus five with anomalous nucleotide sharing. In TCRdb, the immuneACCESS table is reduced to in-frame sequences with V and J assigned. These tables do not hold every clone; where another copy was compared, an unresolved V gene accounts for under half, and the others remain unexplained. V, J and clone size were drawn from that table, and D and trimming were deduced from the DNA. Present in this sample are 100,000 to 150,000 clones, nearly 80% of which were seen just once. The ten most abundant clones make up approximately 6.5% of the sample.

The cohort was made up of about 670 healthy bone marrow donors. At the time of sampling, every cohort member was nominally healthy, though immune exposures that went unrecorded were likely present. The donor was CMV seronegative and belonged to the group of over 350 seronegative cohort members. Each donor provided a peripheral blood sample, and peripheral blood mononuclear cells were used for TCR beta sequencing. The Qiagen DNeasy Blood Extraction Kit was used to extract genomic DNA from the blood cell samples. The clonotype was recovered from a woman aged 35 to 49 in good health and CMV-seronegative. The chain links TRBV18 with TRBJ1-2, with a weak D call of TRBD1 (6 bases match). Sequenced material: PBMCs. CDR3 region: CASSPGGRNYGYTF. The sequenced DNA is TGTGCCAGCTCACCGGGGGGGCGCAACTATGGCTACACCTTC.